Presented here are 32 T cell receptor beta chains from one specimen sequenced in a study of blood T cell repertoires in COVID-19. TCRdb's table, derived via immunoSEQ multiplex PCR, lists solely in-frame clones and lacks some. The sample contains roughly 250,000 clones, about 76% of which appear only once. Sequencing was carried out using peripheral blood. Source of these receptors: a woman aged 60-70 years with active or convalescent COVID-19.

DNA for the CDR3: TGTGCCAGCACCATTTGGGACAGGGGAAACACTGAAGCTTTCTTT. Protein: CASTIWDRGNTEAFF. V usage is TRBV6-5 and J usage is TRBJ1-1, with TRBD1 matching over 10 bases. CDR1 is MNHEY, CDR2 SVGAGI, per germline. J gave up 2 bases and V 7 bases, and 7 bases lay outside the gene matches. This CDR3 is 15 amino acids long.

This clone was detected a few times. V and J are TRBV29-1 and TRBJ1-1; a weak D match, TRBD1 (6 bases). The CDR3 sequence is 13 residues long. V lost 8 bases and J 0 bases, leaving 13 bases between the germline ends. Germline V gives CDR1 SQVTM, CDR2 ANQGSEA. The CDR3 region is CSPFGQLNTEAFF. CDR3 sequence (DNA): TGCAGCCCCTTCGGACAGTTGAACACTGAAGCTTTCTTT.

The chain carries TRBV30 and TRBJ1-3; D not resolved. The CDR3 is 14 amino acids. Trimming left V 0 bases short and J 3 bases short, with 9 bases between. CDR1 and CDR2 (germline): GTSNPN, SVGIG (reference sequence). The CDR3 here is CAWSVRGGGNTIYF. CDR3 nucleotide sequence: TGTGCCTGGAGTGTACGTGGAGGTGGAAACACCATATATTTT.

The V and J genes are TRBV2 and TRBJ2-7, with D possibly being TRBD2 (5 bases). Trimming pared 9 bases from V and 1 base from J, leaving 34 bases between. The V gene's germline CDR1 is SNHLY and CDR2 FYNNEI. The CDR3 totals 20 residues. CDR3 sequence: CASRGPPTRKDREPSYEQYF. The CDR3 DNA reads TGTGCCAGTCGTGGGCCTCCCACCCGAAAGGATAGGGAGCCTTCCTACGAGCAGTACTTC.

The chain is built from TRBV29-1 and TRBJ1-2; 7 nucleotides line up with TRBD1. Germline loops: CDR1 SQVTM, CDR2 ANQGSEA. This CDR3 region has 18 residues. The V segment lost 1 base and the J segment 1 base; nucleotides outside the gene matches: 15. For the CDR3, the DNA is TGCAGCGTTGAAGGACCAACGGAGAGGACAGGAGATAACTATGGCTACACCTTC. Translation gives CSVEGPTERTGDNYGYTF.

This clone was counted a few times. This chain connects TRBV3-1 (or the pseudogene TRBV3-2) to TRBJ2-4; 9 nucleotides line up with TRBD2. The CDR3 is 15 amino acids. Germline CDR1 reads LGHDT; CDR2 reads YNNKEL (reference sequence). V shed 0 bases and J 9 bases; nucleotides not matched to a gene: 6. CDR3 loop: CASSQDPAGGGIQYF. As DNA, the CDR3 is TGTGCCAGCAGCCAAGATCCAGCGGGGGGCGGCATTCAGTACTTC.

The V gene is TRBV7-9, the J gene TRBJ2-1, with D possibly TRBD1 on 6 matching bases. Trimming removed 5 bases from V and 15 bases from J, with 20 bases in between. CDR1 is SEHNR, CDR2 FQNEAQ, per germline (reference sequence). The CDR3 is 13 amino acids. The CDR3 DNA is TGTGCCAGCAGCCCTCGGACAGTGGGCTGGACGTTCTTC. This translates into CASSPRTVGWTFF.

V and J are TRBV2 and TRBJ1-5; D is perhaps TRBD1 (6 bases). The germline V gene has CDR1 SNHLY and CDR2 FYNNEI. This CDR3 comprises 14 residues. Between the trimmed V and J ends, which lost 9 bases and 6 bases, there was a span of 18 bases. The CDR3 region is CARAGEQGGQPQHF. DNA of the CDR3: TGTGCCAGGGCCGGGGAACAGGGCGGTCAGCCCCAGCATTTT. Complete variable domain (other parts from reference TRBV2 and TRBJ1-5): EPEVTQTPSHQVTQMGQEVILRCVPISNHLYFYWYRQILGQKVEFLVSFYNNEISEKSEIFDDQFSVERPDGSNFTLKIRSTKLEDSAMYFCARAGEQGGQPQHFGDGTRLSIL.

This clone was seen just once. The rearrangement joins TRBV10-3 to TRBJ2-2; no reliable D call. Germline-derived CDR1 and CDR2 are ENHRY and SYGVKD. This CDR3 region has 12 residues. V dropped 4 bases and J dropped 4 bases, with 4 bases sitting between them. The CDR3 region is CAISGPTGELFF. The CDR3 DNA follows: TGTGCCATCAGTGGGCCCACCGGGGAGCTGTTTTTT.

The rearrangement joins TRBV4-3 to TRBJ2-7, with 8 bases identical to TRBD1. The V segment lost 1 base and the J segment 2 bases; nucleotides outside the gene matches: 7. The CDR3 is 16 amino acids. Germline V gene lookup returns CDR1 LGHNA and CDR2 YSLEER. CDR3 sequence: CASSQASGTGPYEQYF. The CDR3 region has the DNA TGCGCCAGCAGCCAAGCCTCCGGGACAGGACCCTACGAGCAGTACTTC.

The V gene is TRBV5-1, the J gene TRBJ2-1; possible D gene TRBD1, 5 bases. The CDR3 is 15 residues long. The germline gives CDR1 SGHRS, CDR2 YFSETQ. Trimming took 0 bases from V and 2 from J, leaving 9 bases between them. The CDR3 coding sequence is TGCGCCAGCAGCTTGGGGGGCCTCGCCTACAATGAGCAGTTCTTC. This codes for CASSLGGLAYNEQFF.

This clone turned up a few times. This chain connects TRBV6-1 to TRBJ1-5; D possibly corresponds to TRBD1 (5 bases). The germline gives CDR1 MNHNS, CDR2 SASEGT. Deletions cut 2 bases from V and 6 bases from J, with 8 bases between. This CDR3 comprises 13 residues. The DNA for the CDR3 is TGTGCCAGCAGTGAACAGGGAGGTCAGCCCCAGCATTTT. Protein product: CASSEQGGQPQHF.

V is TRBV10-3 and J is TRBJ2-2; a possible D gene is TRBD1 (5 bases). The CDR3 runs to 14 residues. Germline-derived CDR1 and CDR2 are ENHRY and SYGVKD. Trimming took 8 bases from V and 0 from J, leaving 10 bases between them. The CDR3 region has the DNA TGTGCCATCTTTAGGGGAACGAACACCGGGGAGCTGTTTTTT. It encodes CAIFRGTNTGELFF.

This CDR3 is CASSFPGQRVGYTF. In nucleotides, the CDR3 is TGTGCCAGCAGCTTTCCGGGACAGCGGGTTGGCTACACCTTC. The V call is TRBV5-5, the J call TRBJ1-2; 7 nucleotides line up with TRBD1. This CDR3 is built from 14 residues. Germline CDR1 SGHKS, CDR2 YYEKEE (reference sequence). V trimming: 2 bases; J trimming: 7 bases; junction bases outside the gene matches: 8.

The chain is built from TRBV4-1 and TRBJ2-5; D is undetermined. CDR1 is MGHRA and CDR2 is YSYEKL in the germline V gene. V was clipped by 2 bases and J by 4 bases, with 8 bases between them. The CDR3 is 13 residues long. CDR3 region: CASSQLFLETQYF. In nucleotides, the CDR3 is TGCGCCAGCAGCCAATTATTCCTAGAGACCCAGTACTTC.

This clone was picked up a small number of times. CDR3 amino acids: CAWSVTGGQPQHF. CDR3 nucleotide sequence: TGTGCCTGGAGTGTAACAGGGGGTCAGCCCCAGCATTTT. The V and J genes are TRBV30 and TRBJ1-5; 8 bases align to TRBD1. The V gene's germline CDR1 is GTSNPN and CDR2 SVGIG (reference sequence). V gave up 0 bases and J gave up 6 bases; unmatched junction bases: 1. The CDR3 totals 13 residues. Using reference TRBV30 and TRBJ1-5 for the parts outside the CDR3, the full variable domain is SQTIHQWPATLVQPVGSPLSLECTVEGTSNPNLYWYRQAAGRGLQLLFYSVGIGQISSEVPQNLSASRPQDRQFILSSKKLLLSDSGFYLCAWSVTGGQPQHFGDGTRLSIL.

The chain recombines TRBV19 with TRBJ1-4; tentative D call: TRBD1 (6 bases). This CDR3 is built from 15 residues. The V and J ends lost 4 bases and 10 bases respectively, with 19 bases between them. The germline V gene has CDR1 LNHDA and CDR2 SQIVND (reference sequence). In DNA, the CDR3 is TGTGCCAGTAGTACGAGGGGGTTTTCTGGCGTAAAACTGTTTTTT. This encodes CASSTRGFSGVKLFF.

This clone was seen a few times. The chain has TRBV29-1 and TRBJ1-6; D is ambiguous. The germline V and J ends were trimmed by 6 bases and 6 bases, with 12 bases remaining between them. This CDR3 spans 13 amino acids. Germline CDR1 SQVTM, CDR2 ANQGSEA. This CDR3 reads CSVETAPNSPLHF. DNA of the CDR3: TGCAGCGTCGAAACTGCTCCTAATTCACCCCTCCACTTT. The full variable domain, completed using reference TRBV29-1 and TRBJ1-6, is SAVISQKPSRDICQRGTSLTIQCQVDSQVTMMFWYRQQPGQSLTLIATANQGSEATYESGFVIDKFPISRPNLTFSTLTVSNMSPEDSSIYLCSVETAPNSPLHFGNGTRLTVT.

This clone was observed a few times. The chain recombines TRBV30 with TRBJ2-2, with 8 bases aligning to TRBD1. J lost 6 bases, V lost 5 bases, and 11 bases had no gene match. The CDR3 runs to 15 residues. Germline CDR1 reads GTSNPN; CDR2 reads SVGIG (reference sequence). The CDR3 region is CAWGDLDRDAGELFF. The CDR3 region has the DNA TGTGCCTGGGGGGACCTGGACAGGGACGCCGGGGAGCTGTTTTTT.

The gene calls are TRBV30 and TRBJ1-2; D perhaps matches TRBD1 (5 bases). Germline-derived CDR1 and CDR2 are GTSNPN and SVGIG (reference sequence). Trimming cost V 0 bases and J 5 bases, with 13 bases left between them. The CDR3 contains 14 residues. The CDR3 DNA reads TGTGCCTGGAGTGTCGATTGGGGGGGTTATGGCTACACCTTC. It is translated as CAWSVDWGGYGYTF.

The chain combines TRBV19 with TRBJ1-5; D is undetermined. Germline-derived CDR1 and CDR2 are LNHDA and SQIVND (reference sequence). V shed 6 bases and J shed 1 base, with 13 bases lying between them. The CDR3 runs to 15 residues. For the CDR3, the DNA is TGTGCCAGTAGCACCCCGTCGAGGAGCAATCAGCCCCAGCATTTT. Its protein product is CASSTPSRSNQPQHF.

This clone came up a few times. The chain carries TRBV4-1 and TRBJ2-1; D is perhaps TRBD1 (6 bases). Germline loops: CDR1 MGHRA, CDR2 YSYEKL. The CDR3 length is 14 residues. Between the trimmed V and J ends, which lost 0 bases and 6 bases, there was a span of 9 bases. The CDR3 bases are TGCGCCAGCAGCCAAGAGGGGGCGGGCAATGAGCAGTTCTTC. This translates into CASSQEGAGNEQFF.

The chain links TRBV10-3 to TRBJ2-7; TRBD1 matches 11 bases. Germline assignment: CDR1 ENHRY and CDR2 SYGVKD. This CDR3 comprises 15 residues. The V segment lost 6 bases and the J segment 2 bases; nucleotides outside the gene matches: 6. CDR3 sequence: CAIRTPGQGAYEQYF. In DNA form, the CDR3 reads TGTGCCATCAGGACTCCGGGACAGGGGGCCTACGAGCAGTACTTC.

The V and J genes are TRBV5-5 and TRBJ2-3; D uncertain. Germline-derived CDR1 and CDR2 are SGHKS and YYEKEE (reference sequence). The V end was cut by 4 bases, the J end by 6 bases, with 12 bases between. The CDR3 is made up of 13 amino acids. The CDR3 sequence is CASSAPPGDTQYF. The CDR3 DNA sequence: TGTGCCAGCAGCGCGCCCCCCGGGGATACGCAGTATTTT.

The chain couples TRBV3-1 (or the pseudogene TRBV3-2) to TRBJ2-3; TRBD2 matches at 11 bases. Germline V lookup: CDR1 LGHDT, CDR2 YNNKEL (reference sequence). The CDR3 has 16 residues. V was pared by 1 base and J by 3 bases, with 3 bases of the junction left unmatched. This CDR3 is CASSQVLAGGTDTQYF. CDR3 coding DNA: TGTGCCAGCAGCCAAGTCCTAGCGGGGGGTACAGATACGCAGTATTTT.

This rearrangement joins TRBV19 to TRBJ1-5; a possible D gene is TRBD1 (5 bases). The CDR3 sequence is 15 residues long. Germline CDR1 and CDR2: LNHDA and SQIVND (reference sequence). Trimming shortened V by 3 bases and J by 4 bases, and 13 bases separated the two germline ends. The CDR3 DNA is TGTGCCAGTAGTATTCAGGGTGTATCTAATCAGCCCCAGCATTTT. Its protein is CASSIQGVSNQPQHF.

The chain uses TRBV29-1 and TRBJ2-7; 10 bases are a match to TRBD1. The germline V gene has CDR1 SQVTM and CDR2 ANQGSEA. The CDR3 runs 13 residues. The trim removed 6 bases at V and 5 bases at J, leaving 7 bases unmatched. The DNA for the CDR3 is TGCAGCGTCCGGGACAGGGGATGGGACGAGCAGTACTTC. The encoded protein is CSVRDRGWDEQYF.

The CDR3 loop is CSVDDEQFF. The DNA of the CDR3 is TGCAGCGTTGACGATGAGCAGTTCTTC. The rearrangement uses TRBV29-1 and TRBJ2-1, with unresolved D. V lost 3 bases and J 8 bases, leaving 2 bases between the germline ends. This CDR3 spans 9 amino acids. Germline V gene sequence: CDR1 SQVTM, CDR2 ANQGSEA.

The V and J genes are TRBV2 and TRBJ2-3, with D possibly TRBD2 on 6 matching bases. This CDR3 comprises 15 residues. CDR1 SNHLY and CDR2 FYNNEI come from the germline V gene. V gave up 7 bases and J gave up 0 bases, with 14 bases separating them. CDR3 DNA: TGTGCCAGCACCCCACGGGGGTGGAGCACAGATACGCAGTATTTT. It translates to CASTPRGWSTDTQYF.

This chain uses TRBV10-3 with TRBJ1-1; the D gene is possibly TRBD1 (6 bases). The germline CDR1 and CDR2 sequences are ENHRY and SYGVKD. This CDR3 comprises 15 residues. V was cut by 0 bases and J by 4 bases, with 12 bases left in between. The CDR3 nucleotides read TGTGCCATCAGTGAGTCAGATACAGGGATCACTGAAGCTTTCTTT. It yields the protein CAISESDTGITEAFF.

The rearrangement links TRBV7-2 to TRBJ1-2; D possibly corresponds to TRBD1 (5 bases). Germline V gene data show CDR1 as SGHTA and CDR2 as FQGNSA. The length of the CDR3 is 16 residues. The V end lost 1 base, the J end lost 1 base, and 13 bases lay between the germline ends. The CDR3 reads CASSLDWTDNNYGYTF. The CDR3 DNA is TGTGCCAGCAGCTTAGATTGGACGGACAATAACTATGGCTACACCTTC.

This sequence joins TRBV4-2 and TRBJ2-5; 9 bases fit TRBD2. The CDR3 has 16 residues. The junction had 10 bases not matched to a gene; V was cut back by 3 bases and J by 5 bases. Germline-derived CDR1 and CDR2 are LGHNA and YNFKEQ. The CDR3 DNA sequence: TGTGCCAGCAGCCACGCGGGGCGGGGGGGCGGCGAGACCCAGTACTTC. It specifies CASSHAGRGGGETQYF.